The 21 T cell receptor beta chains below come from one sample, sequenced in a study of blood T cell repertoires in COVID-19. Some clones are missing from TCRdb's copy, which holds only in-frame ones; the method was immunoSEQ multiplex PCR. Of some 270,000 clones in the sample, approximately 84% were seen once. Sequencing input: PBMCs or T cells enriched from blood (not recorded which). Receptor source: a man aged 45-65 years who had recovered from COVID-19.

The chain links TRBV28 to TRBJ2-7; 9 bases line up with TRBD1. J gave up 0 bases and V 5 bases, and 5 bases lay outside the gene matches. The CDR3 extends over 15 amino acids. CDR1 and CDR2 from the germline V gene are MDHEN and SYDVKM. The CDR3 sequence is CASSTTGGLSYEQYF. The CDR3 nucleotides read TGTGCCAGCAGTACCACAGGGGGCCTCTCCTACGAGCAGTACTTC.

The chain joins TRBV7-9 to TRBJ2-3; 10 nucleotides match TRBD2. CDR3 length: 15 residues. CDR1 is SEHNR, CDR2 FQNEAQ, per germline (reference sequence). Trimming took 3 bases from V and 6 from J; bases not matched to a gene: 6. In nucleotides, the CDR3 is TGTGCCAGCAGCTTGAGCGGGGGGGCCGCGGATACGCAGTATTTT. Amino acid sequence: CASSLSGGAADTQYF.

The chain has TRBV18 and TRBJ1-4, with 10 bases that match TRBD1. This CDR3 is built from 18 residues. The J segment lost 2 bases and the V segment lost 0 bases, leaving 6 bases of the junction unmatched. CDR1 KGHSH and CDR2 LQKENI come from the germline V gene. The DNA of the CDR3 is TGTGCCAGCTCACCACCGGGACAGGGGAGGAGGACTAATGAAAAACTGTTTTTT. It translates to CASSPPGQGRRTNEKLFF.

The CDR3 sequence: CASSLGQGLNYGYTF. The DNA for the CDR3 is TGTGCCAGCAGCTTAGGGCAGGGACTAAACTATGGCTACACCTTC. The chain recombines TRBV5-6 with TRBJ1-2; a possible D gene is TRBD1 (5 bases). Trimming cost V 2 bases and J 2 bases, with 13 bases left between them. CDR3 length equals 15 residues. The germline V gene has CDR1 SGHDT and CDR2 YYEEEE.

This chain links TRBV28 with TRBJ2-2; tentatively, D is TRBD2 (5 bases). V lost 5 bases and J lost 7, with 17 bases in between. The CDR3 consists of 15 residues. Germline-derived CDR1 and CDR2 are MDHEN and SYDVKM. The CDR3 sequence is CASSLFRGTGGELFF. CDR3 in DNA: TGTGCCAGCAGTCTATTCCGGGGTACGGGCGGGGAGCTGTTTTTT.

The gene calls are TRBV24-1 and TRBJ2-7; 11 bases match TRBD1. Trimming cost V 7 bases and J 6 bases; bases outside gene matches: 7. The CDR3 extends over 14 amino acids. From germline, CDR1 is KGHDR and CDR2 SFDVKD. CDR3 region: CATRMGQGEGEQYF. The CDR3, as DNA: TGTGCCACCAGAATGGGACAGGGGGAAGGCGAGCAGTACTTC.

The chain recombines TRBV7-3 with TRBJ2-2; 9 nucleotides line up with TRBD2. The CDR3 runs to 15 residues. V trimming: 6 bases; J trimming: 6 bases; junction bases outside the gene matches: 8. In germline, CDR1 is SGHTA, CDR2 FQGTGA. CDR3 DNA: TGTGCCAGCAGAGTAGCGGGAGCGGGGTCCGGGGAGCTGTTTTTT. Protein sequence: CASRVAGAGSGELFF.

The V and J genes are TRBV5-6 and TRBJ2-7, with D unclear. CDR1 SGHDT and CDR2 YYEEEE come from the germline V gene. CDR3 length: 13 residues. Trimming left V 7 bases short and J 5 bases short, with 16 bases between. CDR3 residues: CASHRLFPDEQYF. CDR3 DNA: TGTGCCAGCCACCGACTGTTCCCCGACGAGCAGTACTTC.

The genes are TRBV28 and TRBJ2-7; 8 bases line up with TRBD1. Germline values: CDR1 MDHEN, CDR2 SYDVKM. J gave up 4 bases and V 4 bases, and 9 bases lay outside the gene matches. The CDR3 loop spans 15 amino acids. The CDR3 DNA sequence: TGTGCCAGCAGTTCGCTCGCAGGGGGCGAATACGAGCAGTACTTC. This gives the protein CASSSLAGGEYEQYF.

The CDR3 DNA sequence: TGCGCCAGCAGCCAAGTCGGGGGGCTGGGGACTGAAGCTTTCTTT. This gives the protein CASSQVGGLGTEAFF. This chain joins TRBV4-1 and TRBJ1-1; D is possibly TRBD1 (6 bases). Germline V CDR1 and CDR2: MGHRA, YSYEKL. The CDR3 runs to 15 residues. V was clipped by 1 base and J by 5 bases, with 14 bases between them.

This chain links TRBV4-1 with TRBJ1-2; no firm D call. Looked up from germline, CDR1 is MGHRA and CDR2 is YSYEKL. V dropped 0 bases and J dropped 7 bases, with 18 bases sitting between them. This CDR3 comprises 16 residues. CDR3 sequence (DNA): TGCGCCAGCAGCCAAGATAGCGGGGTTGAGCGGCGTGGCTACACCTTC. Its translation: CASSQDSGVERRGYTF.

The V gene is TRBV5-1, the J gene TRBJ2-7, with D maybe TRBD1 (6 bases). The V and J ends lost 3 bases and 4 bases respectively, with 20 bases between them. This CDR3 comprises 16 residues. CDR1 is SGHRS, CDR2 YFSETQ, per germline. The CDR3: CASSSLQGTIGYEQYF. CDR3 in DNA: TGCGCCAGCAGCTCCCTACAGGGCACCATTGGGTACGAGCAGTACTTC.

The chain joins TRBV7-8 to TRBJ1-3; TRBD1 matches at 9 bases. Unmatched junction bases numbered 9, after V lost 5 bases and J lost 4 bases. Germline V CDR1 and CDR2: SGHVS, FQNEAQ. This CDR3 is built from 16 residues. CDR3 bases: TGTGCCAGCAGCACCGGAACCGGGACAGGGGGAAACACCATATATTTT. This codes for CASSTGTGTGGNTIYF.

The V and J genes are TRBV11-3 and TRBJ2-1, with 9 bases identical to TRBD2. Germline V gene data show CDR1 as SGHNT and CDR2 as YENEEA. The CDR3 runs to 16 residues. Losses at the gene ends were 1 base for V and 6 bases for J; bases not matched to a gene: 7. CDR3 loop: CASSLAIAGGLNEQFF. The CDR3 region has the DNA TGTGCCAGCAGCTTAGCCATCGCGGGAGGGCTCAATGAGCAGTTCTTC.

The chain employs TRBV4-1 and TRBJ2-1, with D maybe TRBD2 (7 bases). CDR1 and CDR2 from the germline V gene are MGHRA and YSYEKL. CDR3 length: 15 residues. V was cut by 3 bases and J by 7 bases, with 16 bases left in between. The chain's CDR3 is CASSQRGGRINEQFF. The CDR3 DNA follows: TGCGCCAGCAGCCAGAGGGGGGGAAGGATAAATGAGCAGTTCTTC.

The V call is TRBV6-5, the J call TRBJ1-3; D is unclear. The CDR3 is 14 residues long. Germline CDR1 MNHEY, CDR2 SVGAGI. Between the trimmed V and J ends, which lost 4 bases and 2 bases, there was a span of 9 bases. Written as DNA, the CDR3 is TGTGCCAGCAGTTCAGTAATTACTGGAAACACCATATATTTT. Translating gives CASSSVITGNTIYF.

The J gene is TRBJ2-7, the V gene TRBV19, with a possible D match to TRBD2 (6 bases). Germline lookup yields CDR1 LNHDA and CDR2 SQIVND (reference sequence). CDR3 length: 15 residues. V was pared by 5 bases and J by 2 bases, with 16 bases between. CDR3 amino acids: CASSGRLASTYEQYF. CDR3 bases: TGTGCCAGTAGTGGGAGGTTAGCGTCTACCTACGAGCAGTACTTC.

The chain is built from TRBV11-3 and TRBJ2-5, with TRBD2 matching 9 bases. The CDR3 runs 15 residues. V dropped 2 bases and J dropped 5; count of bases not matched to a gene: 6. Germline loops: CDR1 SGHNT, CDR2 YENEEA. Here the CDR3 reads CASSLTSGRMETQYF. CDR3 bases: TGTGCCAGCAGCTTAACCAGCGGGAGGATGGAGACCCAGTACTTC.

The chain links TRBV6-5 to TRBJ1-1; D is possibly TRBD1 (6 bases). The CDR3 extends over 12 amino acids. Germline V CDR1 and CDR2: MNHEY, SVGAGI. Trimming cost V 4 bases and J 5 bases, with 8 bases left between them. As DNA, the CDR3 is TGTGCCAGCAGTTCCCAGGGGACTGAAGCTTTCTTT. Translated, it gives CASSSQGTEAFF.

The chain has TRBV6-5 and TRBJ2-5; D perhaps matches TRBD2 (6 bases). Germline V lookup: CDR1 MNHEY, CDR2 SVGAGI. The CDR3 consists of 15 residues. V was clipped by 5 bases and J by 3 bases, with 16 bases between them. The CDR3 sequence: CASSPRGVWEETQYF. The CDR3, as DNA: TGTGCCAGCAGTCCGCGCGGGGTTTGGGAAGAGACCCAGTACTTC.

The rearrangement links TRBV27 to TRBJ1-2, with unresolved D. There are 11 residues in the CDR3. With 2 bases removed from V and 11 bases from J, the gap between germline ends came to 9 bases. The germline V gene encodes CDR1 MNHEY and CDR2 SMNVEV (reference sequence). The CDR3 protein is CASSLVSVYTF. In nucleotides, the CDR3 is TGTGCCAGCAGTTTAGTGTCAGTATACACCTTC.